These 2 T cell receptor beta chains came from one sample sequenced in a study of CD8 T cells in ankylosing spondylitis. Each CDR3 protein is one row after TCRdb ran MiXCR on the 5' RACE reads. Of just over 350,000 distinct CDR3 sequences listed, around 20% are singletons. The sequenced material came from blood, either unsorted or a sorted T cell fraction (not recorded which). The receptor source for this set is a male donor with ankylosing spondylitis or in good health (not recorded which).

This clonotype was detected a few times. The CDR3 region has the DNA TGTGCCTGGAGGGACAGGGGCTACAATGAGCAGTTCTTC. This codes for CAWRDRGYNEQFF. This sequence joins TRBV30 and TRBJ2-1, with TRBD1 identical over 9 bases. The trim removed 3 bases at V and 3 bases at J, leaving 0 bases unmatched. This CDR3 has 13 amino acids. Germline values: CDR1 GTSNPN, CDR2 SVGIG (reference sequence).

This clonotype was found a few times. This chain connects TRBV28 to TRBJ2-5; D is undetermined. The CDR3 is 13 amino acids. Germline loops: CDR1 MDHEN, CDR2 SYDVKM. Between the trimmed V and J ends, which lost 8 bases and 3 bases, there was a span of 13 bases. CDR3: CASHQSPEETQYF. The DNA for the CDR3 is TGTGCCAGCCATCAGTCGCCTGAAGAGACCCAGTACTTC.